The rows below give T cell receptor beta chains drawn from one sample of a study of shared clonotypes between healthy human individuals. Assay: immunoSEQ multiplex PCR; the TCRdb copy retains only in-frame clones and omits some. Found here are around 2,000,000 clones, roughly 95% of them singletons; the top ten hold approximately 0.13%. Sequencing input: naive CD4+ T cells sorted from blood. The receptors derive from a young man in good health. Each CDR3 is given without its conserved first and last residue. Size is omitted from some rows. Given values are once, few, many or a class for expanded clones.

abundance: .
v_gene: TRBV6-6
CDR3aa: ASSPWTRADTQY

abundance: .
v_gene: TRBV28
CDR3aa: ASGPYYEQY

abundance: .
v_gene: TRBV7-7
CDR3aa: ASSLCGDREEYGYT

abundance: .
v_gene: TRBV2
CDR3aa: ASSVQPGNTIY

abundance: .
v_gene: TRBV29-1
CDR3aa: SVMPGTTSYNEQF

abundance: .
v_gene: TRBV28
CDR3aa: ASSSPGQSTYGYT

abundance: .
v_gene: TRBV15
CDR3aa: ATSRTDTQY

abundance: once
v_gene: TRBV7-2
CDR3aa: ASSLGVDKSNYGYT

abundance: .
v_gene: TRBV7-2
CDR3aa: ASSDTGYSYNEQF

abundance: once
v_gene: TRBV19
CDR3aa: ASSIVASGTTYEQY

abundance: .
v_gene: TRBV9
CDR3aa: ASSKDRGSSYNEQF

abundance: many
v_gene: TRBV18
CDR3aa: ASSPRAEATNTGELF

abundance: .
v_gene: TRBV19
CDR3aa: ASSTGPGRNYGYT

abundance: .
v_gene: TRBV19
CDR3aa: ASSIDRGINEQY

abundance: .
v_gene: TRBV19
CDR3aa: ASTPGASGAYEQY

abundance: .
v_gene: TRBV2
CDR3aa: ASSERQSTEAF

abundance: .
v_gene: TRBV18
CDR3aa: ASSPRDRGEDQPQH

abundance: .
v_gene: TRBV5-4
CDR3aa: ASSGTSGYTDTQY

abundance: .
v_gene: TRBV18
CDR3aa: ASGTGSSYNEQF

abundance: few
v_gene: TRBV7-6
CDR3aa: ASSPFELNTEAF

abundance: .
v_gene: TRBV5-6
CDR3aa: ASTPGGRGRYTDTEAF

abundance: .
v_gene: TRBV18
CDR3aa: ASSPGLTSTDTQY

abundance: .
v_gene: TRBV4-3
CDR3aa: ASSQGSGRAWDEQF

abundance: .
v_gene: TRBV6-1
CDR3aa: ASSELRAGTGELF

abundance: .
v_gene: TRBV2
CDR3aa: ASSLASGYEQY

abundance: .
v_gene: TRBV6-1
CDR3aa: ASREAAGGPSSYEQY

abundance: .
v_gene: TRBV5-1
CDR3aa: ASSPPGGSTDTQY

abundance: .
v_gene: TRBV12-5
CDR3aa: ASGPGSLAKNIQY

abundance: .
v_gene: TRBV19
CDR3aa: ASSARQGVRETQY

abundance: .
v_gene: TRBV6-1
CDR3aa: ASSEEGAKAF

abundance: .
v_gene: TRBV5-4
CDR3aa: ASSLDRDGPIREQY

abundance: .
v_gene: TRBV7-9
CDR3aa: ASSIGTGAYEQY

abundance: few
v_gene: TRBV6-6
CDR3aa: ASSPTVDYGYT

abundance: once
v_gene: TRBV7-2
CDR3aa: ASRLPLTSGTTGELF

abundance: .
v_gene: TRBV7-2
CDR3aa: ASSLGGTSGRA

abundance: .
v_gene: TRBV7-8
CDR3aa: ASTRRSGANVLT

abundance: .
v_gene: TRBV5-1
CDR3aa: ASSLAVQGDWAEAF

abundance: .
v_gene: TRBV13
CDR3aa: ASSLNDRALGGYT

abundance: .
v_gene: TRBV27
CDR3aa: ASRGTLRKTQY

abundance: once
v_gene: TRBV15
CDR3aa: ATSRDRNTQY

abundance: .
v_gene: TRBV29-1
CDR3aa: SVELAMNTEAF

abundance: .
v_gene: TRBV30
CDR3aa: AWSEVGGANEQF

abundance: .
v_gene: TRBV27
CDR3aa: ASRLAGGGRETQY

abundance: .
v_gene: TRBV10-3
CDR3aa: AISPGPNTGELF

abundance: .
v_gene: TRBV4-1
CDR3aa: ASSPQRGGAEETQY

abundance: .
v_gene: TRBV7-7
CDR3aa: ASSLARVETQY

abundance: .
v_gene: TRBV27
CDR3aa: ASSFRLVSTDTQY

abundance: .
v_gene: TRBV21-1
CDR3aa: ASSKVRGGQGKGEQY

abundance: .
v_gene: TRBV28
CDR3aa: ASSPSGGSRNQPQH

abundance: .
v_gene: TRBV6-5
CDR3aa: ASSPHPGGREQY